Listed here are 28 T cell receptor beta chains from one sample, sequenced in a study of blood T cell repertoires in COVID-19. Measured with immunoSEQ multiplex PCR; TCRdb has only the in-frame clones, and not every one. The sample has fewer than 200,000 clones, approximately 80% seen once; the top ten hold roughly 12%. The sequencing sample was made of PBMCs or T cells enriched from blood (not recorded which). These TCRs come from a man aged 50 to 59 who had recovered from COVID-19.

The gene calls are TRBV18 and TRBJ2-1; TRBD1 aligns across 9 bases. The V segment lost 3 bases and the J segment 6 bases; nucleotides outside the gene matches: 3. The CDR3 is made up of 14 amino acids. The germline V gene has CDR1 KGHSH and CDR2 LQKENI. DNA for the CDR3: TGTGCCAGCTCACCCGGGACAGGGAGCAATGAGCAGTTCTTC. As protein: CASSPGTGSNEQFF.

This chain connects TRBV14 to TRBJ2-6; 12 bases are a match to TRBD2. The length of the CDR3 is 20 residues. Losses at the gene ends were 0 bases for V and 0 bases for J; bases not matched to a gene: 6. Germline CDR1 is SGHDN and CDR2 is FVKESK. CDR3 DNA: TGTGCCAGCAGCCAAGAGGTACTAGCGGGGGGCTACTCTGGGGCCAACGTCCTGACTTTC. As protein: CASSQEVLAGGYSGANVLTF.

In DNA, the CDR3 is TGTGCCAGCAGCATGGGACAGGAGTCTGTTGAAGCTTTCTTT. Protein sequence: CASSMGQESVEAFF. The gene calls are TRBV4-2 and TRBJ1-1; 8 bases are a match to TRBD1. CDR1 and CDR2 (germline): LGHNA, YNFKEQ. The CDR3 is 14 residues long. After removal of 5 bases from V and 7 bases from J, the junction contained 9 bases not matched to a gene.

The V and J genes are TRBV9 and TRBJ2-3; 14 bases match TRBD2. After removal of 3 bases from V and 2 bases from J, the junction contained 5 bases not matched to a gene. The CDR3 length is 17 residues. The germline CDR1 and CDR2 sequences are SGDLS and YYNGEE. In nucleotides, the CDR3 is TGTGCCAGCAGCGCCTGGACTAGCGGGGGGCTCACAGATACGCAGTATTTT. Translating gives CASSAWTSGGLTDTQYF.

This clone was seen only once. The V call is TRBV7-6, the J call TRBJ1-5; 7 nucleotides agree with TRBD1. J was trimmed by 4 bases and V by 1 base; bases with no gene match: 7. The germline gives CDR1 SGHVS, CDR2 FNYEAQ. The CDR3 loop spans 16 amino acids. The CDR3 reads CASSLGQTGLNQPQHF. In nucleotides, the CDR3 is TGTGCCAGCAGCTTAGGGCAGACAGGGTTAAATCAGCCCCAGCATTTT. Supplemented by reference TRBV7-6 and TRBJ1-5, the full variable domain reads GAGVSQSPRYKVTKRGQDVALRCDPISGHVSLYWYRQALGQGPEFLTYFNYEAQQDKSGLPNDRFSAERPEGSISTLTIQRTEQRDSAMYRCASSLGQTGLNQPQHFGDGTRLSIL.

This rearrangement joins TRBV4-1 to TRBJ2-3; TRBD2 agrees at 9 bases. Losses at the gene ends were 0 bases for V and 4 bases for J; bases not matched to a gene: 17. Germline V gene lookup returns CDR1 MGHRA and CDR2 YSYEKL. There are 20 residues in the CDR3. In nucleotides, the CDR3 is TGCGCCAGCAGCCAAGATCCTTTAAGATTAGCGGGGGATCTATCAGATACGCAGTATTTT. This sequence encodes CASSQDPLRLAGDLSDTQYF.

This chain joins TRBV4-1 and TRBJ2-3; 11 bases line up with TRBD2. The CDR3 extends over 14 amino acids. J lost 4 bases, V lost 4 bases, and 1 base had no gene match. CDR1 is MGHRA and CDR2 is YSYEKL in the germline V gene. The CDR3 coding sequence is TGCGCCAGCAGCCGTAGCGGGGGGGCAGATACGCAGTATTTT. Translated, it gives CASSRSGGADTQYF.

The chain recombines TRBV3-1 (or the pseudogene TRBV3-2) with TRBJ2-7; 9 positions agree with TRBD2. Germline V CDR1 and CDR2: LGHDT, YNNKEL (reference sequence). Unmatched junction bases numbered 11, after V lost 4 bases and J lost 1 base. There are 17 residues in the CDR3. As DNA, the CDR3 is TGTGCCAGCAGCCCGAGGGCGGTTCTAGCGGGATCCTACGAGCAGTACTTC. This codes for CASSPRAVLAGSYEQYF.

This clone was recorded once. DNA for the CDR3: TGTGCCAGCAGTTTTCTACAGGGTAGCACCGGGGAGCTGTTTTTT. Its protein product is CASSFLQGSTGELFF. This chain joins TRBV28 and TRBJ2-2, with D tentatively TRBD1 (6 bases). The CDR3 loop spans 15 amino acids. Trimming removed 3 bases from V and 4 bases from J, with 12 bases in between. In germline, CDR1 is MDHEN, CDR2 SYDVKM.

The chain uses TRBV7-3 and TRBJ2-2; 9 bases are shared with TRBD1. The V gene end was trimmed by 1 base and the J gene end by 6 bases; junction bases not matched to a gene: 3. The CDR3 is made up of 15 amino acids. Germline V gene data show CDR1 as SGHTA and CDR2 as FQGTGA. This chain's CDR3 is CASSLKQGASGELFF. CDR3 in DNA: TGTGCCAGCAGCTTAAAACAGGGGGCATCCGGGGAGCTGTTTTTT. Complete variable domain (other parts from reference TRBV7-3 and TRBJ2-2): GAGVSQTPSNKVTEKGKYVELRCDPISGHTALYWYRQSLGQGPEFLIYFQGTGAADDSGLPNDRFFAVRPEGSVSTLKIQRTERGDSAVYLCASSLKQGASGELFFGEGSRLTVL.

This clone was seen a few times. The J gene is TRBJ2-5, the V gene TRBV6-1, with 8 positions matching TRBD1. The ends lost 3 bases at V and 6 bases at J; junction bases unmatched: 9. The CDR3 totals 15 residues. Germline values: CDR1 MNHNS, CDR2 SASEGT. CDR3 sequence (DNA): TGTGCCAGCAGTGATCGAAGGACAGGGCTAAAGACCCAGTACTTC. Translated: CASSDRRTGLKTQYF.

CDR3 bases: TGTGCCAGCAGCCAAGGGGACAGGGGACACATTCAGTACTTC. This sequence encodes CASSQGDRGHIQYF. The gene calls are TRBV3-1 (or the pseudogene TRBV3-2) and TRBJ2-4; 10 nucleotides match TRBD1. Germline lookup yields CDR1 LGHDT and CDR2 YNNKEL (reference sequence). V lost 1 base, J lost 8 bases, and 2 bases stayed unmatched. CDR3 length equals 14 residues.

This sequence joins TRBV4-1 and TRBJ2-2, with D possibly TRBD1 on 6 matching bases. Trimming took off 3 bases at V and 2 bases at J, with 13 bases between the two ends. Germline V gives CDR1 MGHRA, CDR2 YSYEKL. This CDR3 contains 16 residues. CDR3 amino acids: CASSQPLTGNTGELFF. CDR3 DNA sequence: TGCGCCAGCAGCCAGCCCCTGACAGGCAACACCGGGGAGCTGTTTTTT.

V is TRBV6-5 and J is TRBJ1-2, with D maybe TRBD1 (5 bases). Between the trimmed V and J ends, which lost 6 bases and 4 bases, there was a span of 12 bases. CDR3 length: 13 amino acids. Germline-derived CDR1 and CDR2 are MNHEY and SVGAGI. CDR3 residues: CASRTDRIYGYTF. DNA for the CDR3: TGTGCCAGCAGGACCGACAGAATCTATGGCTACACCTTC.

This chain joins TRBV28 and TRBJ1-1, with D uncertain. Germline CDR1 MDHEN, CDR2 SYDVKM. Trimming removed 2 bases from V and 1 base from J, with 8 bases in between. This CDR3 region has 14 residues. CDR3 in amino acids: CASSLIGRNTEAFF. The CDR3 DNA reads TGTGCCAGCAGTTTAATAGGGAGGAACACTGAAGCTTTCTTT.

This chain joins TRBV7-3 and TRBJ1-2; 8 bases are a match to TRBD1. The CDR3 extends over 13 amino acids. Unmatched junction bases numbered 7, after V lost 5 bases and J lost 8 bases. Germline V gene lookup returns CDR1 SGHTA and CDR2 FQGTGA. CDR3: CASSRTGTEGYTF. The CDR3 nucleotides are TGTGCCAGCAGCCGGACAGGGACGGAAGGCTACACCTTC.

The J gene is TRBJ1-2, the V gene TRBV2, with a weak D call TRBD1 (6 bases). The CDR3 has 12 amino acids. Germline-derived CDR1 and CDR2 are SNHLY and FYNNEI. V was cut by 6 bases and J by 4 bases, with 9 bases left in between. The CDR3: CASRQGPYGYTF. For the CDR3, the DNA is TGTGCCAGCAGACAGGGCCCCTATGGCTACACCTTC.

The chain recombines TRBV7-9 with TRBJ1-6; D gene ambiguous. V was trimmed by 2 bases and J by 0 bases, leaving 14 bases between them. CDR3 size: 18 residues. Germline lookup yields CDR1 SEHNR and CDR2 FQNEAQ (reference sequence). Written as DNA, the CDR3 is TGTGCCAGCAGCTTATTGGCCCGAGGGAGCTCCTATAATTCACCCCTCCACTTT. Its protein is CASSLLARGSSYNSPLHF. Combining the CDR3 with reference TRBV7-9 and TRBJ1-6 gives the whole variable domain DTGVSQNPRHKITKRGQNVTFRCDPISEHNRLYWYRQTLGQGPEFLTYFQNEAQLEKSRLLSDRFSAERPKGSFSTLEIQRTEQGDSAMYLCASSLLARGSSYNSPLHFGNGTRLTVT.

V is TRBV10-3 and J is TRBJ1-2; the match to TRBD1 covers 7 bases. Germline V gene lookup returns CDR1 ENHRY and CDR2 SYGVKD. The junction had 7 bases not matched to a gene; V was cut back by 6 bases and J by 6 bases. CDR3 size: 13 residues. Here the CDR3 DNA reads TGTGCCATCAGATCCGACAGGGAAGATGGCTACACCTTC. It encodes CAIRSDREDGYTF.

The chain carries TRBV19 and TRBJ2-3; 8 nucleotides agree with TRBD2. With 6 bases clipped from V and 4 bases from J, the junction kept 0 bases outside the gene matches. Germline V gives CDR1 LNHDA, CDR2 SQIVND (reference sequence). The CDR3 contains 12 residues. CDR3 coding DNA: TGTGCCAGTAGCGGGGGGGCAGATACGCAGTATTTT. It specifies CASSGGADTQYF.

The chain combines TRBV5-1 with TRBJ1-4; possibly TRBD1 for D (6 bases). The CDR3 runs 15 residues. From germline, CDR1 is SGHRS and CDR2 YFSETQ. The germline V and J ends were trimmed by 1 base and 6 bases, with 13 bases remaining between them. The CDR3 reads CASSLTTTGDEKLFF. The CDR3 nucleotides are TGCGCCAGCAGCTTGACTACGACAGGTGATGAAAAACTGTTTTTT.

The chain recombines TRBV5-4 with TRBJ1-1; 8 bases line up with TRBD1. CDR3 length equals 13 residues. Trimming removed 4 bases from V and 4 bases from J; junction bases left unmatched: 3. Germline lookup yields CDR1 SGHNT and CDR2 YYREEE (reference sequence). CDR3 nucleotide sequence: TGTGCCAGCAGCGCCAGGGGGCCCACTGAAGCTTTCTTT. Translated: CASSARGPTEAFF.

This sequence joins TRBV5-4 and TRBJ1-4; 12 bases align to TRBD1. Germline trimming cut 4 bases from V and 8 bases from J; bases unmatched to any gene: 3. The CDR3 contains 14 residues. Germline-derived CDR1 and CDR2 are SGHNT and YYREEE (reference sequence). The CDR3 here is CASSGTGGEEKLFF. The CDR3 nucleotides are TGTGCCAGCAGCGGGACAGGGGGCGAGGAAAAACTGTTTTTT.

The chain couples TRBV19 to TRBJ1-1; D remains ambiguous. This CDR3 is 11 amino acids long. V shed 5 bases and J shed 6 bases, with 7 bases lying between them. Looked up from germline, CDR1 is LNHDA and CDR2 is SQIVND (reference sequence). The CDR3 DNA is TGTGCCAGTAGTGGGAGGTCTGAAGCTTTCTTT. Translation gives CASSGRSEAFF.

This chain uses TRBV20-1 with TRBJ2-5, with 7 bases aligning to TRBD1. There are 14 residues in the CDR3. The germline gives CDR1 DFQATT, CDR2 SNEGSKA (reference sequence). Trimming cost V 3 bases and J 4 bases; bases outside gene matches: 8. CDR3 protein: CSASRQGVGETQYF. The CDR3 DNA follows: TGCAGTGCTAGTAGGCAGGGGGTAGGAGAGACCCAGTACTTC.

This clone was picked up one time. The CDR3 DNA follows: TGTGCCAGTATCGATCGGGGGGACAACTATGGCTACACCTTC. Residues: CASIDRGDNYGYTF. V gene TRBV19 combines with J gene TRBJ1-2, with D possibly being TRBD1 (5 bases). The CDR3 runs to 14 residues. With 7 bases removed from V and 2 bases from J, the gap between germline ends came to 14 bases. Per the germline V gene, CDR1 is LNHDA and CDR2 is SQIVND (reference sequence).

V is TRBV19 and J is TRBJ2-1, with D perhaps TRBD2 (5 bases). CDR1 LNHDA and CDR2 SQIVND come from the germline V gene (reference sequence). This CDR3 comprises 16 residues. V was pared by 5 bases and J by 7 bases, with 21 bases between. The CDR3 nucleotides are TGTGCCAGTAGTGATAAATGGGTCCGGGGTACGAATGAGCAGTTCTTC. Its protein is CASSDKWVRGTNEQFF.

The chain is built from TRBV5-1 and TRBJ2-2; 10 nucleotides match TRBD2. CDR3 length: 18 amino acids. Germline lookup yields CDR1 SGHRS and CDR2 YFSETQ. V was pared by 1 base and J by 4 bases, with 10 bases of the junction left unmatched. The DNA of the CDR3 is TGCGCCAGCAGCTTGAACATGGCTAGCGGGGGCCGCACCGGGGAGCTGTTTTTT. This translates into CASSLNMASGGRTGELFF.